This note documents a single T cell receptor beta chain sequence. As handled by the study authors: Amplification from reference gene primers served as the basis for estimated nucleated cell counts. Using immunoSEQ multiplex PCR, the repertoire was profiled, and TCRdb retains in-frame clones only, with some absent. That table supplies the V and J calls and clone size; D and trimming were determined from the DNA. Seen here are a few hundred thousand clones, around 90% observed once, and the top ten hold 2% to 2.5%. These data are taken from a study of blood T cell repertoires in COVID-19. On the study more broadly: Spain, Italy and the United States supplied samples that represented acute and convalescent COVID-19. Nucleic acid was either cDNA or gDNA, and it came from T cells, B-cell-depleted T cells, or PBMCs.

V was cut by 3 bases and J by 8 bases, with 16 bases left in between. CDR1 and CDR2 (germline): LGHNA, YSLEER. The CDR3 contains 14 residues. The sequencing input was peripheral blood. The clonotype originates from a woman in her fifties or sixties who had recovered from COVID-19. The V call is TRBV4-3, the J call TRBJ1-2, with a possible D match to TRBD1 (5 bases). CDR3 protein: CASSHERGEEGYTF. The CDR3, as DNA: TGCGCCAGCAGCCATGAAAGAGGGGAGGAGGGCTACACCTTC.